The 22 T cell receptor beta chains in this list originate from one sample, sequenced in a study of cytomegalovirus exposure and HLA in healthy donors. The PCR employed 60 Vbeta primers together with 13 Jbeta primers. Method: immunoSEQ multiplex PCR; TCRdb's copy keeps in-frame clones and lacks some. The data show around 180,000 clones, 85% seen once. Sequencing input: PBMCs. These TCRs come from a boy aged 2 to 9 in good health and CMV-seronegative.

The chain's CDR3 is CSGTLGEKLFF. Here the CDR3 DNA reads TGCAGCGGGACATTGGGGGAAAAACTGTTTTTT. The chain uses TRBV29-1 and TRBJ1-4, with TRBD1 as a possible D gene (5 bases). The CDR3 extends over 11 amino acids. Germline CDR1 SQVTM, CDR2 ANQGSEA. V was pared by 7 bases and J by 8 bases, with 11 bases between.

V and J are TRBV5-6 and TRBJ2-1; TRBD2 matches at 11 bases. This CDR3 is 18 amino acids long. The trim removed 0 bases at V and 0 bases at J, leaving 5 bases unmatched. CDR1 and CDR2 from the germline V gene are SGHDT and YYEEEE. The chain's CDR3 is CASSLGLAGWSSYNEQFF. In DNA form, the CDR3 reads TGTGCCAGCAGCTTGGGACTAGCGGGATGGAGCTCCTACAATGAGCAGTTCTTC.

The chain employs TRBV11-3 and TRBJ2-2, with TRBD2 matching 11 bases. The V and J ends lost 5 bases and 7 bases, in that order; junction bases with no gene match: 12. The germline CDR1 and CDR2 sequences are SGHNT and YENEEA. CDR3 length equals 17 residues. The CDR3, as DNA: TGTGCCAGCAGCCCCGGACTAGCGGGCCAAGTCGGCGGGGAGCTGTTTTTT. This sequence encodes CASSPGLAGQVGGELFF.

This rearrangement joins TRBV30 to TRBJ1-1; D remains ambiguous. Germline-derived CDR1 and CDR2 are GTSNPN and SVGIG (reference sequence). Trimming shortened V by 8 bases and J by 3 bases, and 19 bases separated the two germline ends. This CDR3 has 14 residues. CDR3 nucleotide sequence: TGTGCCCACCAACCAATGGCGCAGGACACTGAAGCTTTCTTT. Protein product: CAHQPMAQDTEAFF.

The J gene is TRBJ2-2, the V gene TRBV25-1; 13 bases agree with TRBD2. J gave up 2 bases and V 3 bases, and 6 bases lay outside the gene matches. The germline CDR1 and CDR2 sequences are MGHDK and SYGVNS. The length of the CDR3 is 18 residues. The CDR3 region has the DNA TGTGCCAGCAGTGATCCCGGACTAGCGGGAGAAAACACCGGGGAGCTGTTTTTT. Protein: CASSDPGLAGENTGELFF.

CDR3 in DNA: TGTGCCAGCAGTGATCCCGCGGGCTTATTGGATACGCAGTATTTT. This translates into CASSDPAGLLDTQYF. The chain is built from TRBV2 and TRBJ2-3; a weak D match, TRBD2 (5 bases). Trimming took 3 bases from V and 6 from J, leaving 16 bases between them. This CDR3 region has 15 residues. The germline V gene encodes CDR1 SNHLY and CDR2 FYNNEI.

V is TRBV6-6 and J is TRBJ1-2, with TRBD1 identical over 8 bases. Germline CDR1 reads MNHNY; CDR2 reads SVGAGI (reference sequence). The CDR3 has 16 amino acids. V shed 2 bases, J shed 1 base, and the junction held 6 bases outside the gene matches. The CDR3 DNA is TGTGCCAGCAGTTACACTCTGACAGGGGATAACTATGGCTACACCTTC. This codes for CASSYTLTGDNYGYTF.

This clone was counted once. The chain links TRBV19 to TRBJ1-2; D is undetermined. The V gene lost 5 bases and the J gene lost 4 bases, with 11 bases spanning the gap. This CDR3 spans 13 amino acids. Germline values: CDR1 LNHDA, CDR2 SQIVND (reference sequence). The DNA of the CDR3 is TGTGCCAGTAGTCTTGGTAGAACCTATGGCTACACCTTC. This encodes CASSLGRTYGYTF.

J is TRBJ1-3 and V is TRBV27, with 7 nucleotides matching TRBD1. Germline V lookup: CDR1 MNHEY, CDR2 SMNVEV (reference sequence). V was pared by 0 bases and J by 2 bases, with 4 bases of the junction left unmatched. This CDR3 has 16 amino acids. The CDR3 nucleotides are TGTGCCAGCAGTTTATCTCCAGACAGGGCTGGAAACACCATATATTTT. This translates into CASSLSPDRAGNTIYF.

This chain links TRBV28 with TRBJ1-2; the D is unclear. This CDR3 region has 12 residues. CDR1 is MDHEN and CDR2 is SYDVKM in the germline V gene. The V end was cut by 5 bases, the J end by 10 bases, with 14 bases between. The CDR3 loop reads CASSLRDTLYTF. The CDR3 region has the DNA TGTGCCAGCAGTCTTCGAGACACACTCTACACCTTC.

This chain links TRBV5-1 with TRBJ2-3, with 10 bases lining up with TRBD2. The CDR3 is 18 residues long. CDR1 is SGHRS, CDR2 YFSETQ, per germline. Trimming cost V 1 base and J 4 bases; bases outside gene matches: 12. CDR3 nucleotide sequence: TGCGCCAGCAGCTTGAAGAGGGGAGCGGGGGGGCAACCAGATACGCAGTATTTT. It is translated as CASSLKRGAGGQPDTQYF.

V is TRBV5-1 and J is TRBJ1-1, with no clear D. Germline-derived CDR1 and CDR2 are SGHRS and YFSETQ. V lost 2 bases to trimming and J lost 0 bases, with 5 bases between them. CDR3 size: 13 residues. The chain's CDR3 is CASSFEMNTEAFF. The CDR3 region has the DNA TGCGCCAGCAGCTTCGAGATGAACACTGAAGCTTTCTTT.

As for this clone: A read error may account for a junction end that differs from germline. The identical CDR3 is also encoded by other nucleotide sequences in the sample. In DNA, the CDR3 is TGTGCCAGCAGTTTGGACAGCTATGGCTACACCTTC. This encodes CASSLDSYGYTF. This chain connects TRBV5-4 to TRBJ1-2; tentatively, D is TRBD1 (6 bases). Germline V gives CDR1 SGHNT, CDR2 YYREEE (reference sequence). The CDR3 is made up of 12 amino acids.

The rearrangement joins TRBV29-1 to TRBJ1-2; tentatively, D is TRBD1 (6 bases). This CDR3 has 12 residues. Germline CDR1 reads SQVTM; CDR2 reads ANQGSEA. V lost 3 bases and J lost 2, with 7 bases in between. The CDR3 loop reads CSVDRGNYGYTF. CDR3 coding DNA: TGCAGCGTTGATAGGGGGAACTATGGCTACACCTTC.

The gene calls are TRBV7-2 and TRBJ1-2; D not resolved. The ends were cut back, 0 bases at V and 0 bases at J, with 11 bases in the middle. Germline CDR1 is SGHTA and CDR2 is FQGNSA. CDR3 length: 16 amino acids. In DNA, the CDR3 is TGTGCCAGCAGCTTAGCCCCTGCTACAGCTAACTATGGCTACACCTTC. Encoded protein: CASSLAPATANYGYTF.

J is TRBJ2-7 and V is TRBV2; possible D gene TRBD2, 7 bases. Germline values: CDR1 SNHLY, CDR2 FYNNEI. The CDR3 is made up of 15 amino acids. The V end lost 11 bases, the J end lost 2 bases, and 22 bases lay between the germline ends. Here the CDR3 reads CASRGYQGTTYEQYF. CDR3 DNA sequence: TGTGCCTCCCGGGGCTACCAGGGGACTACCTACGAGCAGTACTTC. The full variable domain, completed using reference TRBV2 and TRBJ2-7, is EPEVTQTPSHQVTQMGQEVILRCVPISNHLYFYWYRQILGQKVEFLVSFYNNEISEKSEIFDDQFSVERPDGSNFTLKIRSTKLEDSAMYFCASRGYQGTTYEQYFGPGTRLTVT.

A few counts support this clone. The gene calls are TRBV7-6 and TRBJ2-2; D not resolved. The CDR3 runs to 12 residues. The germline V gene encodes CDR1 SGHVS and CDR2 FNYEAQ. With 5 bases removed from V and 3 bases from J, the gap between germline ends came to 4 bases. The CDR3 protein is CASSPYTGELFF. CDR3 DNA: TGTGCCAGCAGCCCGTACACCGGGGAGCTGTTTTTT.

The chain is built from TRBV11-2 and TRBJ1-2; 7 nucleotides align to TRBD1. CDR1 and CDR2 from the germline V gene are SGHAT and FQNNGV. Unmatched junction bases numbered 5, after V lost 9 bases and J lost 4 bases. This CDR3 is 12 amino acids long. The CDR3 region is CARPGGIYGYTF. DNA of the CDR3: TGTGCCAGACCAGGGGGGATCTATGGCTACACCTTC. The entire variable domain, with the rest obtained from reference TRBV11-2 and TRBJ1-2, is as follows: EAGVAQSPRYKIIEKRQSVAFWCNPISGHATLYWYQQILGQGPKLLIQFQNNGVVDDSQLPKDRFSAERLKGVDSTLKIQPAKLEDSAVYLCARPGGIYGYTFGSGTRLTVV.

The CDR3 protein is CASSTSRFSQYYGYTF. The CDR3, as DNA: TGTGCCAGCAGCACCTCTAGATTCTCTCAATACTATGGCTACACCTTC. This sequence joins TRBV5-6 and TRBJ1-2, with D unclear. The ends were cut back, 4 bases at V and 3 bases at J, with 19 bases in the middle. This CDR3 contains 16 residues. Germline V gene data show CDR1 as SGHDT and CDR2 as YYEEEE.

The rearrangement uses TRBV28 and TRBJ2-5; D uncertain. The DNA end favors TRBJ2-7, so the J call may be wrong. This CDR3 is built from 12 residues. CDR1 is MDHEN and CDR2 is SYDVKM in the germline V gene. The CDR3 here is CASSFAFYEQYF. For the CDR3, the DNA is TGTGCCAGCAGTTTTGCTTTCTACGAGCAGTACTTC.

This chain connects TRBV15 to TRBJ2-1; 10 nucleotides agree with TRBD2. The CDR3 runs 18 residues. Germline V gives CDR1 LNHNV, CDR2 YYDKDF (reference sequence). Trimming cost V 2 bases and J 7 bases; bases outside gene matches: 14. The CDR3 here is CATSRSSTSGRFRNEQFF. The CDR3 bases are TGTGCCACCAGCAGATCTTCGACTAGCGGGCGCTTTAGGAATGAGCAGTTCTTC.

CDR3 amino acids: CASSPNRGGQAFF. The DNA of the CDR3 is TGTGCCAGCTCACCGAACAGAGGGGGCCAAGCTTTCTTT. This chain connects TRBV18 to TRBJ1-1, with TRBD1 identical over 7 bases. This CDR3 has 13 amino acids. Germline assignment: CDR1 KGHSH and CDR2 LQKENI. Germline trimming cut 3 bases from V and 9 bases from J; bases unmatched to any gene: 7.